This TCR beta chain was captured in a study of T cells in Graves' hyperthyroidism and ophthalmopathy. Clinicians diagnosed patients from clinical symptoms, serum thyroxine and TRAb, thyroid ultrasound and orbital computed tomography. Fresh 10 ml peripheral blood yielded PBMCs. Regions amplified from RNA transcripts were the TCR beta CDR3 regions. A first-round RT-PCR of the TCR CDR3 used the HTBI primer set. MiXCR, applied by TCRdb to the multiplex PCR reads, yields one record per CDR3 protein. Of approximately 410,000 distinct CDR3 sequences in the sample, roughly 15% were seen once. V lost 7 bases, J lost 0 bases, and 10 bases lay in between. This CDR3 region has 13 residues. Looked up from germline, CDR1 is SNHLY and CDR2 is FYNNEI. Overall study results and limits: In the blood, most expanded thyroid clonotypes above 0.001 appeared as well.

This clonotype has only a few counts. The antigen remains unidentified. This TCR was sampled from a woman aged 18-29 years with Graves' hyperthyroidism. J is TRBJ2-7 and V is TRBV2, with D hard to call. The sequenced sample was blood. The CDR3 DNA is TGTGCCAGCATCCTCAGAAGCTCCTACGAGCAGTACTTC. The encoded protein is CASILRSSYEQYF.